These T cell receptor beta chains were read from a single sample in a study of chemoradiotherapy in HPV16-positive cancers. Clones were sequenced by immunoSEQ multiplex PCR, and TCRdb holds only the in-frame ones, with some missing. The sample has 15,000 or so clones, around 77% seen once. The sample was gathered from a patient who underwent chemoradiotherapy. The receptors here all came from a human donor with HPV-associated anogenital cancer. Both conserved end residues are part of each CDR3.

CDR3 length | V gene | CDR3 protein
14 | TRBV11-2 | CASSRARWDYEQYF
13 | TRBV5-5 | CASSINRNTEAFF
14 | TRBV5-1 | CASSLSGQDTEAFF
12 | TRBV9 | CASSVGGNTIYF
13 | TRBV7-2 | CASSLGGFGEAFF
14 | TRBV6-5 | CASSSTGLAYEQYF
15 | TRBV5-1 | CASSLGTGRGDEQYF
14 | TRBV15 | CATSPWGQNYEQYF
14 | TRBV15 | CATSRDLSPNEQFF
16 | TRBV18 | CASSPPGHPGNNEQFF
16 | TRBV5-4 | CASSSRLAGIENEQFF
17 | TRBV28 | CASSLPQARDRGHTIYF
13 | TRBV6-5 | CASSLDRGKTQYF
13 | TRBV7-6 | CASSLDSTYEQYF
15 | TRBV5-4 | CASSFDSGNTGELFF
13 | TRBV4-1 | CASSQGTWPALHF
15 | TRBV27 | CASSFSQGGRTEAFF
17 | TRBV4-1 | CASSQGPSGGATDTQYF
13 | TRBV4-2 | CASSLGKGTEAFF
12 | TRBV11-1 | CASSLRVDTQYF
15 | TRBV25-1 | CASRTTGGDGTEAFF
15 | TRBV4-3 | CASSLSFLGNTEAFF
16 | TRBV5-1 | CASSIGPRGPNQPQHF
13 | TRBV11-2 | CASSLVSRYEQYF
18 | TRBV7-9 | CASSLGVNLRGYTGELFF